This passage covers 7 T cell receptor beta chains from one sample sequenced in a study of beta chain features in type 1 diabetes. Expressed TCRB transcripts were sequenced after all isolated RNA was converted to cDNA. Assay used: immunoSEQ multiplex PCR; TCRdb lists only in-frame clones, some missing. The repertoire holds fewer than 350,000 clones, with under 8.5% as singletons. The sample comprised central memory CD4+ T cells from blood. These receptor sequences come from a woman under 30 in good health.

There are a few counts of this clone. The chain is built from TRBV5-6 and TRBJ1-1, with 8 positions matching TRBD1. Germline V gene sequence: CDR1 SGHDT, CDR2 YYEEEE. The V gene end was trimmed by 4 bases and the J gene end by 4 bases; junction bases not matched to a gene: 3. CDR3 length: 13 amino acids. The CDR3 nucleotides read TGTGCCAGCAGCGCGGACAGGGTCACTGAAGCTTTCTTT. Translated, it gives CASSADRVTEAFF.

The J gene is TRBJ2-3, the V gene TRBV7-9; 7 bases agree with TRBD2. V lost 1 base to trimming and J lost 3 bases; unmatched junction nucleotides: 10. The CDR3 length is 17 residues. Germline V CDR1 and CDR2: SEHNR, FQNEAQ (reference sequence). CDR3 DNA: TGTGCCAGCAGCTTAGGCCAGACGGGGGGTCGGACAGATACGCAGTATTTT. Translating gives CASSLGQTGGRTDTQYF. Using reference TRBV7-9 and TRBJ2-3 for the parts outside the CDR3, the full variable domain is DTGVSQNPRHKITKRGQNVTFRCDPISEHNRLYWYRQTLGQGPEFLTYFQNEAQLEKSRLLSDRFSAERPKGSFSTLEIQRTEQGDSAMYLCASSLGQTGGRTDTQYFGPGTRLTVL.

The rearrangement joins TRBV29-1 to TRBJ1-1; 7 bases are a match to TRBD1. The germline V gene encodes CDR1 SQVTM and CDR2 ANQGSEA. The CDR3 sequence is 14 residues long. V lost 6 bases, J lost 1 base, and 8 bases stayed unmatched. CDR3 DNA sequence: TGCAGCGTCCCCAGGGGGGGACCGAACACTGAAGCTTTCTTT. It is translated as CSVPRGGPNTEAFF.

This clone has at least ten counts. This sample also contains other DNA sequences that code for the same CDR3. This rearrangement joins TRBV7-8 to TRBJ2-5; TRBD1 matches at 8 bases. Unmatched junction bases numbered 7, after V lost 5 bases and J lost 2 bases. This CDR3 is 15 amino acids long. Per germline, CDR1 SGHVS and CDR2 FQNEAQ. The CDR3 reads CASSGRTGTQETQYF. CDR3 in DNA: TGTGCCAGCAGCGGACGGACAGGGACGCAAGAGACCCAGTACTTC.

This clone has at least ten counts. V is TRBV2 and J is TRBJ1-2; 8 nucleotides line up with TRBD1. Germline V gene lookup returns CDR1 SNHLY and CDR2 FYNNEI. J was trimmed by 2 bases and V by 9 bases; bases with no gene match: 2. The CDR3 extends over 12 amino acids. As DNA, the CDR3 is TGTGCCAGTTGGGACAGGAACTATGGCTACACCTTC. Translated: CASWDRNYGYTF.

V gene TRBV30 combines with J gene TRBJ1-4, with D uncertain. CDR3 size: 13 residues. V was shortened by 4 bases and J by 4 bases, with 10 bases between the two germline ends. Germline V CDR1 and CDR2: GTSNPN, SVGIG (reference sequence). This CDR3 reads CAWKGQFNEKLFF. The DNA for the CDR3 is TGTGCCTGGAAAGGGCAGTTTAATGAAAAACTGTTTTTT. The whole variable domain, filled in from reference TRBV30 and TRBJ1-4, reads SQTIHQWPATLVQPVGSPLSLECTVEGTSNPNLYWYRQAAGRGLQLLFYSVGIGQISSEVPQNLSASRPQDRQFILSSKKLLLSDSGFYLCAWKGQFNEKLFFGSGTQLSVL.

In this sample, this clone turned up a few times. DNA for the CDR3: TGTGCCAGCAGCTCCGGACAGTACACAGATACGCAGTATTTT. This encodes CASSSGQYTDTQYF. The chain has TRBV5-4 and TRBJ2-3, with a weak D call TRBD1 (6 bases). This CDR3 has 14 residues. Germline CDR1 is SGHNT and CDR2 is YYREEE (reference sequence). The germline V and J ends were trimmed by 3 bases and 2 bases, with 10 bases remaining between them.